These T cell receptor beta chains were read from a single sample in a study of CD4 T cells in relation to SARS-CoV-2 and coronaviruses. Some clones are missing from TCRdb's copy, which holds only in-frame ones; the method was immunoSEQ multiplex PCR. The sample lists 20,000 or so clones, about 80% occurring once. Their recognized antigens are unknown. Sequencing input: CD4+ T cells from PBMCs, cultured in vitro. The receptors derive from a human donor in good health. Both conserved end residues are part of each CDR3. The D gene is left open where the match is weak. Clone sizes are given selectively: once, few, many, or a class where the clone is expanded.

J gene,CDR3 length,D gene,V gene,clone size,CDR3 protein,CDR3 DNA
TRBJ1-2,13,.,TRBV7-9,.,CASSSTPRLGYTF,TGTGCCAGCAGCTCCACCCCAAGGCTCGGCTACACCTTC
TRBJ2-7,14,.,TRBV7-3,few,CASSLEAGYYEQYF,TGTGCCAGCAGCCTAGAAGCGGGTTACTACGAGCAGTACTTC
TRBJ1-2,16,.,TRBV30,.,CAWSPWRVEVNYGYTF,TGTGCCTGGAGTCCGTGGAGGGTAGAGGTCAACTATGGCTACACCTTC
TRBJ2-1,14,TRBD2,TRBV29-1,.,CSVDLAGGGDEQFF,TGCAGCGTAGATCTAGCGGGAGGTGGGGATGAGCAGTTCTTC
TRBJ1-1,14,.,TRBV18,once,CASSPGLSDTEAFF,TGTGCCAGCTCGCCAGGTTTGTCGGACACTGAAGCTTTCTTT
TRBJ1-2,16,TRBD1,TRBV19,.,CASSIVPGQGASGYTF,TGTGCCAGTAGTATAGTCCCGGGACAGGGGGCTTCTGGCTACACCTTC
TRBJ2-1,13,.,TRBV3-1/TRBV3-2,.,CASSQIGRNEQFF,TGTGCCAGCAGCCAGATAGGTAGGAATGAGCAGTTCTTC
TRBJ2-6,18,.,TRBV28,.,CASSPARFGGQGANVLTF,TGTGCCAGCAGTCCCGCACGGTTCGGGGGGCAAGGGGCCAACGTCCTGACTTTC
TRBJ2-1,15,TRBD1,TRBV5-1,.,CASSLGGTGLDEQFF,TGCGCCAGCAGCTTGGGGGGGACAGGGTTGGATGAGCAGTTCTTC
TRBJ2-2,15,.,TRBV7-2,.,CASSLGGVNTGELFF,TGTGCCAGCAGCTTAGGAGGAGTAAACACCGGGGAGCTGTTTTTT
TRBJ1-2,12,.,TRBV30,few,CATPGGNYGYTF,TGTGCCACACCGGGGGGGAACTATGGCTACACCTTC
TRBJ1-1,14,TRBD1,TRBV28,.,CASSSTGRWTEAFF,TGTGCCAGCAGTTCGACAGGGAGGTGGACTGAAGCTTTCTTT
TRBJ2-2,13,.,TRBV27,few,CASSFTTTGELFF,TGTGCCAGCAGTTTTACTACCACCGGGGAGCTGTTTTTT
TRBJ1-2,12,.,TRBV3-1/TRBV3-2,.,CASSQVFYGYTF,TGTGCCAGCAGCCAAGTCTTTTATGGCTACACCTTC
TRBJ2-4,13,.,TRBV19,few,CASSTAAKNIQYF,TGTGCCAGTAGTACGGCAGCCAAAAACATTCAGTACTTC
TRBJ2-1,15,.,TRBV7-5,.,CARSFGQGKDGEQFF,TGTGCCAGAAGCTTCGGACAGGGAAAGGACGGTGAGCAGTTCTTC
TRBJ1-2,12,.,TRBV7-9,few,CASSTPNYGYTF,TGTGCCAGCAGCACTCCTAACTATGGCTACACCTTC
TRBJ2-7,13,.,TRBV3-1/TRBV3-2,.,CASSQGTAVEQYF,TGTGCCAGCAGCCAAGGAACCGCCGTGGAGCAGTACTTC
TRBJ2-2,17,.,TRBV4-1,once,CASSLPWGNANTGELFF,TGCGCCAGCAGCCTCCCTTGGGGGAACGCGAACACCGGGGAGCTGTTTTTT
TRBJ1-5,13,.,TRBV30,.,CAWGRYSNQPQHF,TGTGCCTGGGGACGGTATAGCAATCAGCCCCAGCATTTT
TRBJ1-1,14,.,TRBV11-2,.,CASSLSTGGTEAFF,TGTGCCAGCAGCTTATCGACCGGCGGCACTGAAGCTTTCTTT
TRBJ2-2,17,TRBD2,TRBV7-3,.,CASSSTGLAGLTGELFF,TGTGCCAGCAGCTCCACCGGACTAGCGGGCCTCACCGGGGAGCTGTTTTTT
TRBJ1-1,14,TRBD1,TRBV5-1,once,CASSEGTVWGRAFF,TGCGCCAGCAGCGAGGGGACAGTGTGGGGTCGAGCTTTCTTT
TRBJ2-7,14,.,TRBV6-5,few,CASSYSPESYEQYF,TGTGCCAGCAGTTACTCCCCCGAGTCCTACGAGCAGTACTTC
TRBJ2-7,15,TRBD1,TRBV6-6,.,CASSSSRDRSYEQYF,TGTGCCAGCAGTTCATCACGGGACAGGTCCTACGAGCAGTACTTC
TRBJ2-1,13,TRBD1,TRBV19,.,CASSLGTGAEQFF,TGTGCCAGTAGTCTCGGTACAGGGGCTGAGCAGTTCTTC
TRBJ1-6,16,.,TRBV5-8,few,CASRLKGGAYNSPLHF,TGTGCCAGCAGATTAAAGGGGGGCGCCTATAATTCACCCCTCCACTTT
TRBJ1-5,14,TRBD1,TRBV27,.,CASSTTGGNQPQHF,TGTGCCAGCAGCACGACAGGGGGAAATCAGCCCCAGCATTTT
TRBJ2-7,15,.,TRBV18,few,CASSPLGGSAYEQYF,TGTGCCAGCTCGCCCCTAGGAGGGTCAGCCTACGAGCAGTACTTC
TRBJ2-3,12,TRBD1,TRBV7-3,few,CASSGQGDTQYF,TGTGCCAGCAGCGGACAGGGGGATACGCAGTATTTT
TRBJ2-1,13,.,TRBV30,few,CAWKERPYNEQFF,TGTGCCTGGAAAGAGCGGCCTTACAATGAGCAGTTCTTC
TRBJ2-5,14,.,TRBV6-5,few,CASSYTTGQETQYF,TGTGCCAGCAGTTACACGACAGGCCAAGAGACCCAGTACTTC
TRBJ2-7,14,TRBD2,TRBV11-2,.,CASSWTRTTYEQYF,TGTGCCAGCAGCTGGACTAGAACAACTTACGAGCAGTACTTC
TRBJ1-1,13,.,TRBV11-3,few,CASSLDRGTEAFF,TGTGCCAGCAGCTTAGATCGGGGCACTGAAGCTTTCTTT
TRBJ1-3,14,.,TRBV5-5,few,CASSPQWGRDTIYF,TGTGCCAGCAGCCCTCAGTGGGGGCGCGACACCATATATTTT
TRBJ2-1,15,TRBD1,TRBV11-1,.,CASSLGQMGHNEQFF,TGTGCCAGCAGCCTGGGACAGATGGGGCACAATGAGCAGTTCTTC
TRBJ1-2,15,TRBD1,TRBV7-8,.,CASSFLSGTGYGYTF,TGTGCCAGCAGCTTCTTAAGTGGGACAGGGTATGGCTACACCTTC
TRBJ2-7,12,.,TRBV12-3/TRBV12-4,once,CASSTGFYEQYF,TGTGCCAGCAGTACAGGGTTTTACGAGCAGTACTTC
TRBJ2-7,10,.,TRBV6-4,once,CASLIPGQYF,TGTGCCAGCCTCATACCGGGGCAGTACTTC
TRBJ2-7,13,TRBD1,TRBV19,.,CASSRDRDYEQYF,TGTGCCAGTAGTAGGGACAGAGACTACGAGCAGTACTTC
TRBJ2-7,12,.,TRBV6-5,.,CASNPSKGEQYF,TGTGCCAGCAATCCGTCGAAGGGCGAGCAGTACTTC
TRBJ2-7,14,.,TRBV19,few,CASSIAGTSYEQYF,TGTGCCAGTAGTATAGCAGGGACCTCCTACGAGCAGTACTTC
TRBJ2-5,15,TRBD2,TRBV5-6,.,CASSTGTTSRETQYF,TGTGCCAGCAGCACCGGGACTACCAGTCGGGAGACCCAGTACTTC
TRBJ2-5,13,.,TRBV2,.,CTSSAGTQETQYF,TGTACCAGCAGCGCCGGGACCCAAGAGACCCAGTACTTC
TRBJ1-1,15,TRBD1,TRBV19,.,CASSVTGAVKTEAFF,TGTGCCAGTAGCGTGACAGGGGCCGTTAAAACTGAAGCTTTCTTT
TRBJ1-2,15,TRBD1,TRBV6-6,.,CASSRVDRDSVGYTF,TGTGCCAGCAGTAGGGTCGACAGGGACTCCGTCGGCTACACCTTC
TRBJ2-7,11,.,TRBV5-1,few,CASSSTYEQYF,TGCGCCAGCAGCTCAACATACGAGCAGTACTTC
TRBJ2-2,13,.,TRBV7-2,.,CASSLVPTGELFF,TGTGCCAGCAGCTTAGTGCCTACCGGGGAGCTGTTTTTT
TRBJ2-3,16,TRBD1,TRBV6-2/TRBV6-3,.,CASSSRDRGGTDTQYF,TGTGCCAGCAGTTCACGGGACAGGGGAGGCACAGATACGCAGTATTTT
TRBJ2-1,15,.,TRBV7-3,once,CASSLNWAFYNEQFF,TGTGCCAGCAGCTTAAATTGGGCCTTCTACAATGAGCAGTTCTTC
TRBJ1-1,14,TRBD1,TRBV18,.,CASSPVQGVTEAFF,TGTGCCAGCTCACCTGTGCAGGGGGTCACTGAAGCTTTCTTT
TRBJ2-7,14,.,TRBV6-5,.,CASSIDSSSYEQYF,TGTGCCAGCAGCATAGACAGTAGCTCCTACGAGCAGTACTTC
TRBJ2-1,14,.,TRBV29-1,.,CSVILLVPYNEQFF,TGCAGCGTTATCCTCCTTGTCCCCTACAATGAGCAGTTCTTC
TRBJ2-1,12,TRBD2,TRBV7-2,.,CASSIAGNEQFF,TGTGCCAGCAGTATAGCGGGAAATGAGCAGTTCTTC
TRBJ2-7,13,.,TRBV12-3/TRBV12-4,once,CASSFGGPYEQYF,TGTGCCAGCAGTTTTGGGGGGCCCTACGAGCAGTACTTC